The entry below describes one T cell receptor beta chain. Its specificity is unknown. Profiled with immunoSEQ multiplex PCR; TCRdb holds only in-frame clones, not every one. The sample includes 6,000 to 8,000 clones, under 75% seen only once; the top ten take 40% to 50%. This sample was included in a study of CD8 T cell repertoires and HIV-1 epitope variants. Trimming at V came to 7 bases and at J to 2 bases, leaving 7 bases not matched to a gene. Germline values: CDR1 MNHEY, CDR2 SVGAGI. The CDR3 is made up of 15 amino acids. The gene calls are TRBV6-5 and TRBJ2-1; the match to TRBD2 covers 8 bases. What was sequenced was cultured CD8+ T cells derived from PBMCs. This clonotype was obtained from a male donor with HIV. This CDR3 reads CASTLSGSTYNEQFF. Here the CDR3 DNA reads TGTGCCAGCACCCTCAGCGGGAGCACCTACAATGAGCAGTTCTTC.